The 23 T cell receptor beta chains below all came from one sample that was sequenced in a study of T-cell reconstitution after alpha-beta-depleted transplantation in children. TCRbeta library preparation incorporated unique molecular identifiers. TCRdb redid the calling of the PCR reads with MiXCR, one entry per CDR3 protein. The table records roughly 500,000 distinct CDR3 sequences, roughly 33% of them present only once. Sequencing was performed on PBMCs from the stem cell graft donor, taken from the stem cell graft. The source is a human donor who donated a stem cell graft to a child with aplastic anemia.

This clonotype occurred a few times. This chain connects TRBV20-1 to TRBJ2-3; D might be TRBD1 (6 bases). The CDR3 spans 16 residues. The V and J ends lost 2 bases and 2 bases respectively, with 17 bases between them. CDR1 and CDR2 (germline): DFQATT, SNEGSKA (reference sequence). CDR3 region: CSARRYRDKYTDTQYF. The CDR3 DNA reads TGCAGTGCTAGACGATACCGGGACAAGTACACAGATACGCAGTATTTT.

The DNA of the CDR3 is TGTGCCAGCAGTTACATGAGGGGGGGCTCCTACGAGCAGTACTTC. It yields the protein CASSYMRGGSYEQYF. This chain links TRBV6-2 or TRBV6-3 with TRBJ2-7; a possible D gene is TRBD2 (7 bases). This CDR3 region has 15 residues. V was clipped by 2 bases and J by 0 bases, with 11 bases between them. Germline-derived CDR1 and CDR2 are MNHEY and SVGEGT.

This clonotype turned up a few times. The chain couples TRBV25-1 to TRBJ1-5; a possible D gene is TRBD1 (5 bases). The CDR3 is 13 amino acids. CDR1 is MGHDK and CDR2 is SYGVNS in the germline V gene. Trimming shortened V by 7 bases and J by 2 bases, and 9 bases separated the two germline ends. CDR3 protein: CASKGEGNQPQHF. In DNA, the CDR3 is TGTGCCAGCAAAGGGGAGGGCAATCAGCCCCAGCATTTT.

This chain uses TRBV5-1 with TRBJ2-2, with TRBD2 matching 7 bases. CDR1 is SGHRS and CDR2 is YFSETQ in the germline V gene. There are 16 residues in the CDR3. Trimming at V came to 4 bases and at J to 0 bases, leaving 6 bases not matched to a gene. CDR3 in amino acids: CASSRERDSNTGELFF. Written as DNA, the CDR3 is TGCGCCAGCAGCCGCGAGCGGGACTCGAACACCGGGGAGCTGTTTTTT.

This clonotype came up a few times. This rearrangement joins TRBV6-2 or TRBV6-3 to TRBJ1-5; 12 nucleotides match TRBD1. This CDR3 spans 19 amino acids. Germline assignment: CDR1 MNHEY and CDR2 SVGEGT. The V segment lost 6 bases and the J segment 0 bases; nucleotides outside the gene matches: 12. The CDR3 here is CASSNPGQGAAYSNQPQHF. The CDR3 nucleotides read TGTGCCAGCAGCAACCCGGGACAGGGGGCTGCTTATAGCAATCAGCCCCAGCATTTT.

The chain links TRBV5-5 to TRBJ2-1; D is ambiguous. Trimming removed 4 bases from V and 4 bases from J, with 12 bases in between. The CDR3 loop spans 14 amino acids. The germline V gene encodes CDR1 SGHKS and CDR2 YYEKEE (reference sequence). The CDR3 here is CASSRSWQYNEQFF. The DNA of the CDR3 is TGTGCCAGCAGCCGTAGCTGGCAATACAATGAGCAGTTCTTC.

The rearrangement uses TRBV7-8 and TRBJ1-5; D is undetermined. With 5 bases removed from V and 5 bases from J, the gap between germline ends came to 7 bases. This CDR3 contains 12 residues. Germline V gene lookup returns CDR1 SGHVS and CDR2 FQNEAQ. The CDR3 region has the DNA TGTGCCAGCAGCCCCCCCCATCAGCCCCAGCATTTT. Encoded protein: CASSPPHQPQHF. The full variable domain, rest sourced from reference TRBV7-8 and TRBJ1-5, is GAGVSQSPRYKVAKRGQDVALRCDPISGHVSLFWYQQALGQGPEFLTYFQNEAQLDKSGLPSDRFFAERPEGSVSTLKIQRTQQEDSAVYLCASSPPHQPQHFGDGTRLSIL.

Only a few counts were recorded for this clonotype. The chain uses TRBV6-1 and TRBJ1-4, with 7 positions matching TRBD1. V shed 5 bases and J 2 bases; nucleotides not matched to a gene: 5. CDR3 length: 15 residues. Germline CDR1 and CDR2: MNHNS and SASEGT. CDR3: CASSPPTGTNEKLFF. The CDR3 DNA follows: TGTGCCAGCAGTCCCCCGACAGGGACTAATGAAAAACTGTTTTTT.

This clonotype came up a few times. The J gene is TRBJ1-2, the V gene TRBV6-2 or TRBV6-3; the D gene is possibly TRBD1 (5 bases). The CDR3 has 15 amino acids. Trimming left V 2 bases short and J 0 bases short, with 10 bases between. Looked up from germline, CDR1 is MNHEY and CDR2 is SVGEGT. CDR3 coding DNA: TGTGCCAGCAGTTACCCGGGGACCTCTAACTATGGCTACACCTTC. It encodes CASSYPGTSNYGYTF.

This clonotype has a handful of counts. The chain recombines TRBV5-1 with TRBJ1-2, with a possible D match to TRBD1 (5 bases). The ends were cut back, 3 bases at V and 1 base at J, with 10 bases in the middle. Germline V CDR1 and CDR2: SGHRS, YFSETQ. This CDR3 region has 14 residues. CDR3 sequence reads: CASSSTVLNYGYTF. The CDR3 DNA reads as TGCGCCAGCAGCTCGACAGTTCTTAACTATGGCTACACCTTC.

This clonotype turned up a few times. This chain joins TRBV29-1 and TRBJ1-2, with 7 bases that match TRBD1. The V and J ends lost 7 bases and 0 bases, in that order; junction bases with no gene match: 11. Germline CDR1 and CDR2: SQVTM and ANQGSEA. This CDR3 is built from 15 residues. In DNA form, the CDR3 reads TGCAGCGCCCAGCTAGAGCAGGGGGCTAACTATGGCTACACCTTC. It translates to CSAQLEQGANYGYTF.

This clonotype was recorded a few times. This sequence joins TRBV4-3 and TRBJ2-1, with D perhaps matching TRBD1 (6 bases). Trimming pared 6 bases from V and 8 bases from J, leaving 17 bases between. The CDR3 runs to 14 residues. Germline assignment: CDR1 LGHNA and CDR2 YSLEER. In DNA form, the CDR3 reads TGCGCCAGCAGAGCTGCACAGGGTGTACATGAGCAGTTCTTC. It specifies CASRAAQGVHEQFF.

The chain has TRBV6-1 and TRBJ1-3, with D unresolved. Trimming shortened V by 6 bases and J by 0 bases, and 6 bases separated the two germline ends. The CDR3 is 13 residues long. Germline assignment: CDR1 MNHNS and CDR2 SASEGT. The CDR3 DNA is TGTGCCAGCAGGGTCAGCTCTGGAAACACCATATATTTT. Its protein product is CASRVSSGNTIYF.

This clonotype was detected only once. The J gene is TRBJ2-3, the V gene TRBV9; no firm D call. This CDR3 has 15 amino acids. V was pared by 0 bases and J by 2 bases, with 10 bases between. Germline assignment: CDR1 SGDLS and CDR2 YYNGEE. This CDR3 is CASSVEFRATDTQYF. In nucleotides, the CDR3 is TGTGCCAGCAGCGTAGAGTTCCGGGCCACAGATACGCAGTATTTT.

This chain links TRBV29-1 with TRBJ2-1; a possible D gene is TRBD2 (5 bases). The V end lost 5 bases, the J end lost 6 bases, and 17 bases lay between the germline ends. The CDR3 loop spans 14 amino acids. Looked up from germline, CDR1 is SQVTM and CDR2 is ANQGSEA. The CDR3 is CSVSPIGLANEQFF. In DNA, the CDR3 is TGCAGCGTTTCTCCAATCGGACTCGCCAATGAGCAGTTCTTC.

The rearrangement uses TRBV27 and TRBJ2-7; D might be TRBD2 (5 bases). V was cut by 5 bases and J by 3 bases, with 11 bases left in between. The CDR3 contains 13 residues. Germline loops: CDR1 MNHEY, CDR2 SMNVEV (reference sequence). Written as DNA, the CDR3 is TGTGCCAGCAGTGTAGCGCCGAGCTACGAGCAGTACGTC. Residues: CASSVAPSYEQYV.

This clonotype was seen only a few times. The chain employs TRBV29-1 and TRBJ2-7, with D unresolved. The CDR3 has 14 residues. Trimming took off 2 bases at V and 3 bases at J, with 14 bases between the two ends. Germline values: CDR1 SQVTM, CDR2 ANQGSEA. The CDR3, as DNA: TGCAGCGTTGAACAATTTGGCGATTACTACGAGCAGTACGTC. The encoded protein is CSVEQFGDYYEQYV.

This clonotype has just a few counts. The V call is TRBV20-1, the J call TRBJ1-4; D not certain. Germline lookup yields CDR1 DFQATT and CDR2 SNEGSKA (reference sequence). Trimming took 2 bases from V and 5 from J, leaving 18 bases between them. CDR3 length: 16 residues. The CDR3, as DNA: TGCAGTGCTAGAACGGGATTCGGAGTCCTGAATGAAAAACTGTTTTTT. This translates into CSARTGFGVLNEKLFF.

This rearrangement joins TRBV20-1 to TRBJ2-3; unclear D gene. Germline V gene data show CDR1 as DFQATT and CDR2 as SNEGSKA (reference sequence). The CDR3 is 14 residues long. Trimming left V 6 bases short and J 3 bases short, with 16 bases between. In nucleotides, the CDR3 is TGCAGTGCCGCGACCACCTGGAAGACAGATACGCAGTATTTT. Protein product: CSAATTWKTDTQYF.

The J gene is TRBJ2-7, the V gene TRBV20-1; D gene ambiguous. The germline CDR1 and CDR2 sequences are DFQATT and SNEGSKA (reference sequence). The CDR3 spans 14 residues. The V and J ends lost 0 bases and 2 bases respectively, with 11 bases between them. This CDR3 reads CSARDSIGPYEQYF. CDR3 in DNA: TGCAGTGCTAGAGACTCTATCGGCCCCTACGAGCAGTACTTC.

V and J are TRBV6-2 or TRBV6-3 and TRBJ2-1; unclear D gene. V was pared by 8 bases and J by 8 bases, with 7 bases between. Germline assignment: CDR1 MNHEY and CDR2 SVGEGT. This CDR3 comprises 10 residues. CDR3 in DNA: TGTGCCAGCGGAGATCATGAGCAGTTCTTC. Translation: CASGDHEQFF.

The chain has TRBV5-1 and TRBJ1-2; tentative D call: TRBD1 (5 bases). The V gene lost 1 base and the J gene lost 6 bases, with 22 bases spanning the gap. Germline V lookup: CDR1 SGHRS, CDR2 YFSETQ. CDR3 length: 17 residues. The CDR3 DNA sequence: TGCGCCAGCAGCTTGCGGCCTTTATTGCCACAGGAAGATGGCTACACCTTC. Translating it yields CASSLRPLLPQEDGYTF.

The V gene is TRBV6-2 or TRBV6-3, the J gene TRBJ2-7; D not resolved. Per germline, CDR1 MNHEY and CDR2 SVGEGT. This CDR3 has 12 residues. V was cut by 10 bases and J by 6 bases, with 16 bases left in between. For the CDR3, the DNA is TGTGCCACCCAGGACGGTCCCTCCGAGCAGTACGTC. It translates to CATQDGPSEQYV.